This is a list of T cell receptor beta chains from one sample in a study of lymphopenia after photon versus proton radiotherapy. The table came from immunoSEQ multiplex PCR; TCRdb's copy has only in-frame clones and leaves some out. The sample lists more than 20,000 clones, 75% to 90% occurring once. The material sequenced was peripheral blood, taken from a patient treated with photon-based radiotherapy. These receptors all stem from a young man with gastric cancer. CDR3s include the opening cysteine and the closing phenylalanine or tryptophan. D genes are given only for firm matches. Clone size is shown for a subset of rows, as once, few, many or a class of expanded clone.

-,-,TRBJ2-6,TRBV12-2,CASRFPRNVLTF,TGTGCAAGTCGCTTTCCTCGGAACGTCCTGACTTTC
-,TRBD2,TRBJ2-7,TRBV2,CASLAGGGEQYF,TGTGCCAGCTTAGCGGGAGGTGGCGAGCAGTACTTC
medium-sized,-,TRBJ2-2,TRBV19,CASSRGRSNTGELFF,TGTGCCAGTAGTCGGGGGCGTTCGAACACCGGGGAGCTGTTTTTT
-,TRBD2,TRBJ2-7,TRBV19,CASSDRAGADYEQYF,TGTGCCAGTAGTGATAGAGCGGGAGCAGACTACGAGCAGTACTTC
-,-,TRBJ2-1,TRBV19,CASSILGPGTYNEQFF,TGTGCCAGTAGTATTTTAGGGCCGGGTACCTACAATGAGCAGTTCTTC
-,-,TRBJ2-2,TRBV5-1,CASTLGAPGVAGELFF,TGCGCCAGCACTCTCGGAGCCCCTGGGGTAGCCGGGGAGCTGTTTTTT
-,-,TRBJ1-1,TRBV5-1,CASREAQIDTEAFF,TGCGCCAGCAGGGAGGCCCAAATAGACACTGAAGCTTTCTTT
few,-,TRBJ1-5,TRBV4-2,CASSQGDRPQHF,TGTGCCAGCAGCCAAGGGGACCGCCCCCAGCATTTT
medium-sized,-,TRBJ1-4,TRBV5-6,CASSYGPRGKATNEKLFF,TGTGCCAGCAGTTATGGCCCCAGAGGGAAGGCAACTAATGAAAAACTGTTTTTT
-,TRBD1,TRBJ2-3,TRBV19,CASSMGTGDPDTQYF,TGTGCCAGTAGTATGGGGACAGGAGATCCAGATACGCAGTATTTT
-,TRBD2,TRBJ2-2,TRBV19,CASSTGLVGTGELFF,TGTGCCAGTAGTACGGGACTAGTGGGCACCGGGGAGCTGTTTTTT
-,-,TRBJ2-1,TRBV28,CASSSPSREQFF,TGTGCCAGCAGTTCCCCGTCGAGGGAGCAGTTCTTC
-,-,TRBJ2-1,TRBV7-3,CASSLGGRYNEQFF,TGTGCCAGCAGCTTGGGTGGAAGGTACAATGAGCAGTTCTTC
-,-,TRBJ1-1,TRBV7-2,CASSLRRTEAFF,TGTGCCAGCAGCCTGCGGAGGACTGAAGCTTTCTTT
once,-,TRBJ2-1,TRBV9,CASSSGSAYNEQFF,TGTGCCAGCAGCTCGGGGTCTGCCTACAATGAGCAGTTCTTC
once,TRBD1,TRBJ1-2,TRBV28,CASSLLSGGDYGYTF,TGTGCCAGCAGTTTATTATCAGGGGGTGACTATGGCTACACCTTC
once,-,TRBJ1-2,TRBV4-3,CASSQDGNNYGYTF,TGCGCCAGCAGCCAAGACGGCAACAACTATGGCTACACCTTC
-,TRBD1,TRBJ2-2,TRBV18,CASSPLLQGNGELFF,TGTGCCAGCTCACCACTCTTACAGGGGAACGGGGAGCTGTTTTTT
few,-,TRBJ1-5,TRBV6-1,CASSESGSNQPQHF,TGTGCCAGCAGTGAATCAGGGAGCAATCAGCCCCAGCATTTT
-,-,TRBJ1-2,TRBV19,CASSISVGLLQGGYTF,TGTGCCAGTAGTATTTCCGTGGGCCTTCTACAGGGTGGCTACACCTTC
-,TRBD1,TRBJ2-7,TRBV2,CASTKDRGYEQYF,TGTGCCAGCACTAAGGACAGGGGCTACGAGCAGTACTTC
-,TRBD2,TRBJ2-1,TRBV2,CASHRLAIYNEQFF,TGTGCCAGCCATAGACTAGCGATATACAATGAGCAGTTCTTC
-,TRBD1,TRBJ2-7,TRBV7-9,CASSLNDRGVHEQYF,TGTGCCAGCAGCTTAAATGACAGGGGGGTCCACGAGCAGTACTTC
once,TRBD1,TRBJ2-2,TRBV18,CASSPPFQGATGELFF,TGTGCCAGCTCACCACCGTTCCAGGGGGCCACCGGGGAGCTGTTTTTT
-,TRBD1,TRBJ1-2,TRBV5-1,CASSPLPGTGGRGGYTF,TGCGCCAGCAGCCCCCTCCCCGGGACAGGGGGCAGAGGTGGCTACACCTTC
-,-,TRBJ1-4,TRBV19,CASSIAETGVVEKLFF,TGTGCCAGTAGTATCGCCGAGACAGGCGTGGTTGAAAAACTGTTTTTT
-,-,TRBJ1-1,TRBV5-4,CASSLRSVNTEAFF,TGTGCCAGCAGCTTGAGATCGGTGAACACTGAAGCTTTCTTT
-,-,TRBJ1-4,TRBV4-1,CASSREAGDNEKLFF,TGCGCCAGCAGCCGGGAGGCAGGAGATAATGAAAAACTGTTTTTT
-,TRBD2,TRBJ2-3,TRBV6-6,CASSPQGSSGRETQYF,TGTGCCAGCAGTCCCCAGGGGTCGAGCGGGAGGGAAACGCAGTATTTT
once,-,TRBJ2-3,TRBV5-1,CASSLSSTDTQYF,TGCGCCAGCAGCTTAAGTAGCACAGATACGCAGTATTTT
once,TRBD2,TRBJ2-1,TRBV5-6,CASSYPTSHLGGEQFF,TGTGCCAGCAGCTATCCGACTAGCCACCTCGGTGGTGAGCAGTTCTTC
-,TRBD2,TRBJ2-1,TRBV12-5,CASGLEPGGWGEQFF,TGTGCTAGTGGTTTAGAACCGGGGGGATGGGGTGAGCAGTTCTTC
-,-,TRBJ2-2,TRBV5-6,CASSLRDPGELFF,TGTGCCAGCAGCTTAAGGGACCCCGGGGAGCTGTTTTTT